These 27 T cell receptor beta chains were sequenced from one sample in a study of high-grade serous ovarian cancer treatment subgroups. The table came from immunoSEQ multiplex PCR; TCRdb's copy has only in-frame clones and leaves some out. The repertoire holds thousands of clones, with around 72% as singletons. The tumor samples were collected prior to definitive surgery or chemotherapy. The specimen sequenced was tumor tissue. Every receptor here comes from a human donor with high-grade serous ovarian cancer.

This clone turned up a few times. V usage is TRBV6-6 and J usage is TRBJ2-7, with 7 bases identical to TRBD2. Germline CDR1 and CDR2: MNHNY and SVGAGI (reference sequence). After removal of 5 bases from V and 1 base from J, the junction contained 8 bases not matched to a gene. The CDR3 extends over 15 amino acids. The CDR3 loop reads CASSTLAGRSYEQYF. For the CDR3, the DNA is TGTGCCAGCAGTACCTTAGCGGGCCGTTCCTACGAGCAGTACTTC.

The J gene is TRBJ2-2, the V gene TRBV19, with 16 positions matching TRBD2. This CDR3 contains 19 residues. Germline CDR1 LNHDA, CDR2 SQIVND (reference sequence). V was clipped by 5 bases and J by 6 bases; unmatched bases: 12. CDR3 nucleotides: TGTGCCAGTAGTTTCGGGACTAGCGGGAGGGCCCGGGGAGCCGGGGAGCTGTTTTTT. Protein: CASSFGTSGRARGAGELFF.

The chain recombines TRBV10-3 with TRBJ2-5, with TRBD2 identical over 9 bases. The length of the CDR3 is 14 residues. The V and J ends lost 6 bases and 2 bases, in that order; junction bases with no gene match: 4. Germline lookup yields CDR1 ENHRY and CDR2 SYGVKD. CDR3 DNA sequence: TGTGCCATCAGACCGACTAGCGGTCAAGAGACCCAGTACTTC. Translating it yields CAIRPTSGQETQYF.

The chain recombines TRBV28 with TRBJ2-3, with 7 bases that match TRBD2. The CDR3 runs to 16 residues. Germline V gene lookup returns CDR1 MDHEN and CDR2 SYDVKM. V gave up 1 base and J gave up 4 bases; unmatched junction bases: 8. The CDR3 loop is CASSLFGGSLADTQYF. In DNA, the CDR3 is TGTGCCAGCAGTTTATTTGGCGGGAGTCTGGCAGATACGCAGTATTTT.

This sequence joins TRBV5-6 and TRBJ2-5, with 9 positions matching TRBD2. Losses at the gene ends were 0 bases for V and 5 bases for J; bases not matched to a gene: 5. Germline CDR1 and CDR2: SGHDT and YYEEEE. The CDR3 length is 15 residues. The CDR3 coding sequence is TGTGCCAGCAGCTTGGTAGCTAGCGGGATCGAGACCCAGTACTTC. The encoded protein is CASSLVASGIETQYF.

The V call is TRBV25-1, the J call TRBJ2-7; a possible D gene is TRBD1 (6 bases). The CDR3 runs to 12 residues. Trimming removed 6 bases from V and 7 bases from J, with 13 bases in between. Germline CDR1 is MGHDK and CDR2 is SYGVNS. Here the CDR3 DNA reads TGTGCCAGCAGCTCCACGGGACATGAGCAGTACTTC. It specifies CASSSTGHEQYF.

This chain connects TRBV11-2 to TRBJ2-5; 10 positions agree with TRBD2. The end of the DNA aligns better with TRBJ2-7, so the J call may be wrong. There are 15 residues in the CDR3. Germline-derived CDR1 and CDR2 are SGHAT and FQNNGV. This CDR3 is CASSFSSGSPYEQYF. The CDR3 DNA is TGTGCCAGCAGCTTCTCTAGCGGGAGTCCCTACGAGCAGTACTTC.

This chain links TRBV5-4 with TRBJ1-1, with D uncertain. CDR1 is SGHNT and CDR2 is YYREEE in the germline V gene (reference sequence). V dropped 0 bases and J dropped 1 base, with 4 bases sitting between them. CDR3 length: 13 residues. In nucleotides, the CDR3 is TGTGCCAGCAGCTTGGGAGGGAACACTGAAGCTTTCTTT. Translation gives CASSLGGNTEAFF. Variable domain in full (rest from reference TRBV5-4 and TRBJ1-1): ETGVTQSPTHLIKTRGQQVTLRCSSQSGHNTVSWYQQALGQGPQFIFQYYREEENGRGNFPPRFSGLQFPNYSSELNVNALELDDSALYLCASSLGGNTEAFFGQGTRLTVV.

DNA of the CDR3: TGTGCCAGCAGTTCTAGGACAGATAATTCACCCCTCCACTTT. Protein sequence: CASSSRTDNSPLHF. This chain connects TRBV7-9 to TRBJ1-6; a possible D gene is TRBD1 (6 bases). The CDR3 is 14 residues long. Germline V lookup: CDR1 SEHNR, CDR2 FQNEAQ (reference sequence). The V gene lost 6 bases and the J gene lost 5 bases, with 11 bases spanning the gap.

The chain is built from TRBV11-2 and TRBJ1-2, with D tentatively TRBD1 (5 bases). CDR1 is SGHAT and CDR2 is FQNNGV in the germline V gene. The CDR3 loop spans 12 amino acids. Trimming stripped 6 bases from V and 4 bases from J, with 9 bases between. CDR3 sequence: CASRSGGYGYTF. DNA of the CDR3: TGTGCCAGCAGGTCGGGGGGCTATGGCTACACCTTC.

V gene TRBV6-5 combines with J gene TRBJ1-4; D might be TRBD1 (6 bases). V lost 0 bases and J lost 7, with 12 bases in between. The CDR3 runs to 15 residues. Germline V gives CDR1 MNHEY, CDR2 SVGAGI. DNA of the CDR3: TGTGCCAGCAGTTACTCGGGGGGGCATGGTGAAAAACTGTTTTTT. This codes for CASSYSGGHGEKLFF.

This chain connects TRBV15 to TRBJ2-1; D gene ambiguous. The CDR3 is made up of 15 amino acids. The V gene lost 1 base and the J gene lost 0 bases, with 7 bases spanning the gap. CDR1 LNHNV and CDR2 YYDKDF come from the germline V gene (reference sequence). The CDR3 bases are TGTGCCACCAGCAGAGGGACGGGCTCCTACAATGAGCAGTTCTTC. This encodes CATSRGTGSYNEQFF.

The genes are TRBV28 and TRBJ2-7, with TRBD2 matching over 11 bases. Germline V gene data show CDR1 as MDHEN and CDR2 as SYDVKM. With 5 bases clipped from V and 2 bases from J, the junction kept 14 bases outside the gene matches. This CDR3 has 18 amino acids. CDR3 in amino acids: CASSATPGLADRTYEQYF. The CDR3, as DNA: TGTGCCAGCAGTGCCACCCCGGGACTAGCGGATAGAACCTACGAGCAGTACTTC.

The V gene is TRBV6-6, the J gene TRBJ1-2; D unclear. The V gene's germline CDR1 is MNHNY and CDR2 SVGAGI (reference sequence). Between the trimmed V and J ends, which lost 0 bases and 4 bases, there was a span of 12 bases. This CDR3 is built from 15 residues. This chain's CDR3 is CASSYSYRTSYGYTF. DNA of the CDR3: TGTGCCAGCAGTTACTCTTACCGGACCTCCTATGGCTACACCTTC.

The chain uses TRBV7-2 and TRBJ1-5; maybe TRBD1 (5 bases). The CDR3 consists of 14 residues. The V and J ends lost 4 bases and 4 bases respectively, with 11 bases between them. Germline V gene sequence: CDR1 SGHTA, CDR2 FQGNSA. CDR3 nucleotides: TGTGCCAGCAGCTCCGGGAGACAGAATCAGCCCCAGCATTTT. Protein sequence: CASSSGRQNQPQHF.

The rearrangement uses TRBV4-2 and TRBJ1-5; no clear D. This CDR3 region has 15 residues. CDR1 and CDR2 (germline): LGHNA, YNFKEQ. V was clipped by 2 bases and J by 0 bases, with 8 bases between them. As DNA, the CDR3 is TGTGCCAGCAGCCAACAGATTAATAGCAATCAGCCCCAGCATTTT. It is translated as CASSQQINSNQPQHF.

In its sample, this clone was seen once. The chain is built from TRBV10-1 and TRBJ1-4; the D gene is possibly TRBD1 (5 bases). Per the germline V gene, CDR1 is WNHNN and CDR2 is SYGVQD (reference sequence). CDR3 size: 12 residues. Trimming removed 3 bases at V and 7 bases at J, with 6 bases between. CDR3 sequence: CASSDGGEKLFF. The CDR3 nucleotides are TGCGCCAGCAGTGACGGGGGTGAAAAACTGTTTTTT.

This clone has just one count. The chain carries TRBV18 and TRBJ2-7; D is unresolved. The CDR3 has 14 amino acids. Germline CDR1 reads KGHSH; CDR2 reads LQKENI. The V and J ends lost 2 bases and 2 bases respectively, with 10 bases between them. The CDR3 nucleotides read TGTGCCAGCTCACCAGCGAGCTATCCCTACGAGCAGTACTTC. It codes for CASSPASYPYEQYF.

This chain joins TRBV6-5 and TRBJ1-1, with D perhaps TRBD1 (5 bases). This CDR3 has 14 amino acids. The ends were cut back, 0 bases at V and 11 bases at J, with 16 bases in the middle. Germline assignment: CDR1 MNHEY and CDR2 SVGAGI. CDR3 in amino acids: CASSYSGSRGDAFF. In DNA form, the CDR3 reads TGTGCCAGCAGTTACTCAGGATCACGGGGGGATGCTTTCTTT.

This chain's CDR3 is CASEDRGNTEAFF. CDR3 in DNA: TGTGCCAGCGAAGACAGGGGTAACACTGAAGCTTTCTTT. This sequence joins TRBV11-2 and TRBJ1-1; TRBD1 aligns across 8 bases. Germline values: CDR1 SGHAT, CDR2 FQNNGV. The trim removed 8 bases at V and 2 bases at J, leaving 4 bases unmatched. This CDR3 spans 13 amino acids.

The CDR3, as DNA: TGCGCCAGCAGCCCCACGGCCACCAATGAGCAGTTCTTC. Its translation is CASSPTATNEQFF. The chain employs TRBV5-1 and TRBJ2-1; D uncertain. V lost 4 bases, J lost 6 bases, and 11 bases lay in between. Germline V gene lookup returns CDR1 SGHRS and CDR2 YFSETQ. CDR3 length: 13 residues.

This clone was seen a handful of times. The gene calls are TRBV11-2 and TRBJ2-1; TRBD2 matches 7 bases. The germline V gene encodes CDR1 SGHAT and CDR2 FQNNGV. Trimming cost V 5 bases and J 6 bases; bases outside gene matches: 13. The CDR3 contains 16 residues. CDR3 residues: CASSPRRAGVGNEQFF. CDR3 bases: TGTGCCAGCAGCCCCCGGAGGGCGGGAGTTGGCAATGAGCAGTTCTTC.

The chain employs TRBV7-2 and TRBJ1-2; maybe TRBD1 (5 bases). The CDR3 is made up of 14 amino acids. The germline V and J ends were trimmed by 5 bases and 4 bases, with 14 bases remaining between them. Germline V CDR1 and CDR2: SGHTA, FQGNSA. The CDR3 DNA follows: TGTGCCAGCAGCCAGGGACCGGGGGGCTATGGCTACACCTTC. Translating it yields CASSQGPGGYGYTF.

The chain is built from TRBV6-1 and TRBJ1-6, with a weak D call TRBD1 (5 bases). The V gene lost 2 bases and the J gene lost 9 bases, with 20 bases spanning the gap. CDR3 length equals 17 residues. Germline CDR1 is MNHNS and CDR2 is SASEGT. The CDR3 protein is CASSELEGRYGASPLHF. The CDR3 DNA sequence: TGTGCCAGCAGTGAACTTGAGGGGAGGTACGGGGCTTCACCCCTCCACTTT.

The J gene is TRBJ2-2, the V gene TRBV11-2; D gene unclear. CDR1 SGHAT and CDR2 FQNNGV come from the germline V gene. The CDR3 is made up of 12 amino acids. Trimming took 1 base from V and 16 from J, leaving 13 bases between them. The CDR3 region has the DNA TGTGCCAGCAGCTTAGTTTCGCGCCAGCGGTTTTTT. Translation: CASSLVSRQRFF.

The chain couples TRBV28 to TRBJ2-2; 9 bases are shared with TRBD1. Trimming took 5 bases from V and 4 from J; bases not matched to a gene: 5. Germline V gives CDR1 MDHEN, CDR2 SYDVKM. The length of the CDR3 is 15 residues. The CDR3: CASSPGTGTTGELFF. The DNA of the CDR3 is TGTGCCAGCAGTCCGGGGACAGGGACCACCGGGGAGCTGTTTTTT. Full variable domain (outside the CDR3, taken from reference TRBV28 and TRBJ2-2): DVKVTQSSRYLVKRTGEKVFLECVQDMDHENMFWYRQDPGLGLRLIYFSYDVKMKEKGDIPEGYSVSREKKERFSLILESASTNQTSMYLCASSPGTGTTGELFFGEGSRLTVL.

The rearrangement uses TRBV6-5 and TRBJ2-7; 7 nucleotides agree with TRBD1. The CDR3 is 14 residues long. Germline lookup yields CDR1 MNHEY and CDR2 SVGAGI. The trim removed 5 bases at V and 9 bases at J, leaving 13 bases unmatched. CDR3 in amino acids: CASSHPGQRTVQYF. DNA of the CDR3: TGTGCCAGCAGTCATCCGGGACAGAGGACGGTGCAGTACTTC.